This T cell receptor (beta chain) was sequenced during a study of blood T cell repertoires in COVID-19. Overall study: The analysed material was cDNA or gDNA that came from T cells, B-cell-depleted T cells, or PBMCs.

Per the study methods: Cell counts per sample came from amplifying reference gene primers. This table comes from immunoSEQ multiplex PCR, and its TCRdb copy is limited to in-frame clones, with some not included. V and J calls and clone size come straight from that table; D and trimming were deduced from the DNA. The sample has more than 100,000 clones, around 87% seen once. Germline trimming cut 0 bases from V and 8 bases from J; bases unmatched to any gene: 16. This CDR3 region has 17 residues. From germline, CDR1 is SGDLS and CDR2 YYNGEE. The sequenced material came from peripheral blood. This clonotype was obtained from a man aged 50 to 60 with active COVID-19. This sequence joins TRBV9 and TRBJ2-7; 8 bases are a match to TRBD1. CDR3 sequence reads: CASSVGPDSDRGGQQYF. For the CDR3, the DNA is TGTGCCAGCAGCGTAGGCCCCGACAGCGACAGGGGTGGACAGCAGTACTTC.